Below are 18 T cell receptor beta chains sequenced from a single sample in a study of CD8 T cells in Susac syndrome. Reverse transcription of roughly 0.5 to 1 ug RNA was carried out with random hexamers. MiXCR was run by TCRdb on the immunoSEQ multiplex PCR reads, yielding one entry per CDR3 protein. This sample has hundreds of thousands of distinct CDR3 sequences, with approximately 81% found just once. Sequenced input: CD8+ T cells from PBMCs. These receptors were obtained from a human donor with multiple sclerosis.

CDR3 nucleotides: TGTGCCAGCATTCTCCTAGCGGTTCCGCGGGGAGAGACCCAGTACTTC. Translating it yields CASILLAVPRGETQYF. J is TRBJ2-5 and V is TRBV2; 7 bases match TRBD2. J was trimmed by 4 bases and V by 7 bases; bases with no gene match: 15. The CDR3 contains 16 residues. Germline CDR1 SNHLY, CDR2 FYNNEI.

This chain joins TRBV28 and TRBJ2-1; either TRBD1 or TRBD2 may supply D (5 bases each). Germline CDR1 reads MDHEN; CDR2 reads SYDVKM. CDR3 length: 16 residues. Deletions cut 5 bases from V and 15 bases from J, with 29 bases between. The CDR3 spells CASSDISLERRDGAFF. CDR3 DNA: TGTGCCAGCAGTGATATCTCCCTAGAGCGGCGCGATGGGGCGTTCTTC.

The chain carries TRBV5-6 and TRBJ1-2; no clear D. The V end was cut by 0 bases, the J end by 2 bases, with 8 bases between. The CDR3 covers 14 residues. Germline CDR1 is SGHDT and CDR2 is YYEEEE. In DNA form, the CDR3 reads TGTGCCAGCAGCTTGGGCGGGATCAACTATGGCTACACCTTC. Translated, it gives CASSLGGINYGYTF.

The chain recombines TRBV28 with TRBJ2-1; 10 nucleotides match TRBD2. The V gene's germline CDR1 is MDHEN and CDR2 SYDVKM. The CDR3 covers 16 residues. With V trimmed by 4 bases and J by 5 bases, 8 bases remained unmatched. CDR3 bases: TGTGCCAGCAGTTCCATTCTAGCGGGGGCAAACAATGAGCAGTTCTTC. As protein: CASSSILAGANNEQFF.

The CDR3 nucleotides are TGTGCCAGCAGTTTATATATAAGGAATGAGCAGTTCTTC. This sequence encodes CASSLYIRNEQFF. The V call is TRBV27, the J call TRBJ2-1; no firm D call. Per germline, CDR1 MNHEY and CDR2 SMNVEV (reference sequence). V gave up 1 base and J gave up 7 bases, with 8 bases separating them. The CDR3 is made up of 13 amino acids.

The chain carries TRBV2 and TRBJ2-7; 8 bases map to TRBD2. Losses at the gene ends were 6 bases for V and 0 bases for J; bases not matched to a gene: 7. This CDR3 has 15 amino acids. Per germline, CDR1 SNHLY and CDR2 FYNNEI. CDR3 residues: CASRQLLAGSYEQYF. Here the CDR3 DNA reads TGTGCCAGCAGGCAGCTTCTAGCGGGCTCCTACGAGCAGTACTTC.

This chain connects TRBV19 to TRBJ2-2; tentatively, D is TRBD1 or TRBD2 (7 bases each). The CDR3 totals 18 residues. Trimming removed 1 base from V and 6 bases from J, with 21 bases in between. Germline loops: CDR1 LNHDA, CDR2 SQIVND (reference sequence). This CDR3 reads CASSIAVGRGRRSGELFF. CDR3 sequence (DNA): TGTGCCAGTAGTATAGCAGTTGGGAGGGGGCGAAGATCCGGGGAGCTGTTTTTT. Variable domain in full (rest from reference TRBV19 and TRBJ2-2): DGGITQSPKYLFRKEGQNVTLSCEQNLNHDAMYWYRQDPGQGLRLIYYSQIVNDFQKGDIAEGYSVSREKKESFPLTVTSAQKNPTAFYLCASSIAVGRGRRSGELFFGEGSRLTVL.

The chain joins TRBV11-3 to TRBJ2-1, with D possibly TRBD2 on 8 matching bases. Germline CDR1 reads SGHNT; CDR2 reads YENEEA. This CDR3 contains 17 residues. V lost 5 bases, J lost 7 bases, and 24 bases lay in between. The CDR3 DNA reads TGTGCCAGCAGCCTAGGGAACAGGGGACTAGAGGGTAATGAGCAGTTCTTC. Amino acids: CASSLGNRGLEGNEQFF.

The chain is built from TRBV5-1 and TRBJ2-3, with 12 bases matching TRBD2. The CDR3 consists of 16 residues. The V gene's germline CDR1 is SGHRS and CDR2 YFSETQ. The trim removed 1 base at V and 6 bases at J, leaving 6 bases unmatched. CDR3 residues: CASSLTSGRLLDTQYF. The CDR3 DNA is TGCGCCAGCAGCTTGACTAGCGGGAGGCTTCTGGATACGCAGTATTTT. Full variable domain (remainder filled in from reference TRBV5-1 and TRBJ2-3): KAGVTQTPRYLIKTRGQQVTLSCSPISGHRSVSWYQQTPGQGLQFLFEYFSETQRNKGNFPGRFSGRQFSNSRSEMNVSTLELGDSALYLCASSLTSGRLLDTQYFGPGTRLTVL.

This clonotype turned up a few times. This sequence joins TRBV5-1 and TRBJ2-1, with a tentative D call TRBD2 (6 bases). V lost 3 bases, J lost 0 bases, and 10 bases lay in between. The V gene's germline CDR1 is SGHRS and CDR2 YFSETQ. The CDR3 is 15 amino acids. The CDR3 DNA is TGCGCCAGCAGCTCTGGGGAGGCCTCCTACAATGAGCAGTTCTTC. The encoded protein is CASSSGEASYNEQFF.

V is TRBV13 and J is TRBJ1-4; D gene unclear. This CDR3 is built from 12 residues. From germline, CDR1 is PRHDT and CDR2 FYEKMQ (reference sequence). V lost 5 bases and J lost 5, with 6 bases in between. CDR3 amino acids: CASSRYNEKLFF. The CDR3 region has the DNA TGTGCCAGCAGCCGATACAATGAAAAACTGTTTTTT. Full variable domain (remainder filled in from reference TRBV13 and TRBJ1-4): AAGVIQSPRHLIKEKRETATLKCYPIPRHDTVYWYQQGPGQDPQFLISFYEKMQSDKGSIPDRFSAQQFSDYHSELNMSSLELGDSALYFCASSRYNEKLFFGSGTQLSVL.

This clonotype was seen only once. The chain couples TRBV25-1 to TRBJ2-2, with 8 bases matching TRBD2. This CDR3 region has 17 residues. Trimming cost V 1 base and J 2 bases; bases outside gene matches: 6. The germline V gene has CDR1 MGHDK and CDR2 SYGVNS. CDR3 amino acids: CASSEWSGGPNTGELFF. In DNA form, the CDR3 reads TGTGCCAGCAGTGAATGGTCGGGAGGGCCAAACACCGGGGAGCTGTTTTTT.

This clonotype came up a few times. V is TRBV7-8 and J is TRBJ2-2; TRBD2 aligns across 12 bases. The CDR3 has 17 amino acids. The J segment lost 5 bases and the V segment lost 5 bases, leaving 9 bases of the junction unmatched. The germline gives CDR1 SGHVS, CDR2 FQNEAQ. CDR3 residues: CASSDWGGLAGTGELFF. In nucleotides, the CDR3 is TGTGCCAGCAGCGACTGGGGAGGACTAGCGGGGACCGGGGAGCTGTTTTTT.

The chain joins TRBV10-2 to TRBJ2-7; D is possibly TRBD1 (5 bases). The CDR3 runs 13 residues. CDR1 and CDR2 (germline): WSHSY, SAAADI. Trimming removed 3 bases from V and 4 bases from J, with 10 bases in between. This CDR3 reads CASSDGQGYEQYF. The CDR3 DNA reads as TGCGCCAGCAGTGATGGACAAGGGTACGAGCAGTACTTC.

As concerns this clonotype: The germline gene is not matched at one end of the junction; a read error may be the cause. This rearrangement joins TRBV28 to TRBJ2-1, with 7 bases identical to TRBD2. CDR3 length equals 11 residues. Germline lookup yields CDR1 MDHEN and CDR2 SYDVKM. CDR3 amino acids: CASSLLGGPIF. CDR3 in DNA: TGTGCCAGCAGTTTATTGGGAGGGCCAATCTTC.

This clonotype came up a few times. The genes are TRBV10-3 and TRBJ2-3, with 8 positions matching TRBD2. V dropped 3 bases and J dropped 2; count of bases not matched to a gene: 10. The CDR3 loop spans 17 amino acids. The germline gives CDR1 ENHRY, CDR2 SYGVKD. The CDR3 nucleotides read TGTGCCATCAGTGATTCCATGGTAGCGGGGCCCACAGATACGCAGTATTTT. This encodes CAISDSMVAGPTDTQYF.

The chain combines TRBV7-9 with TRBJ2-7, with D hard to call. Trimming took 5 bases from V and 3 from J, leaving 11 bases between them. The CDR3 is 13 amino acids. Germline V gene data show CDR1 as SEHNR and CDR2 as FQNEAQ (reference sequence). The CDR3 DNA reads as TGTGCCAGCAGCCTGCAGGTACGCTACGAGCAGTACTTC. This gives the protein CASSLQVRYEQYF.

The chain is built from TRBV12-3 or TRBV12-4 and TRBJ2-4, with a weak D call TRBD2 (7 bases). The V end was cut by 3 bases, the J end by 0 bases, with 24 bases between. The CDR3 runs to 20 residues. The CDR3 sequence is CASSFSLGRGGQLAKNIQYF. The CDR3 DNA follows: TGTGCCAGCAGTTTTTCCCTTGGGAGGGGGGGACAATTAGCCAAAAACATTCAGTACTTC.